These T cell receptor beta chains were read from a single sample in a study of T cell repertoires in cytomegalovirus infection. TCRdb reprocessed the reads via MiXCR and lists one record per CDR3 protein. The repertoire has approximately 340,000 distinct CDR3 sequences, almost 30% of them found once; the top ten carry 20%. These receptors' targets are unknown. The material was cultured PBMCs, obtained from culture after CMV antigen stimulation. These receptors were collected from a human donor in good health (CMV status not recorded). Some clones in this sample may be carry-over from other donors' samples. The CDR3 runs from the conserved cysteine through the conserved F or W. The D gene is left open where the match is weak. Not every row has a clone size; where given, it reads once, few, many or a size class.

j_call v_call d_call clone_size cdr3_nt cdr3_aa
TRBJ1-6 TRBV7-3 TRBD1 few TGTGCCAGCAGCTTAATGGGACAGGGGAGTTCACCCCTCCACTTT CASSLMGQGSSPLHF
TRBJ2-1 TRBV7-3 - - TGTGCCAGCAGCTTACTACATCGGAATGAGCAGTTCTTC CASSLLHRNEQFF
TRBJ2-1 TRBV27 - - TGTGCCAGCAGTTTATTGCGCGAGGGCTACAATGAGCAGTTCTTC CASSLLREGYNEQFF
TRBJ2-7 TRBV19 TRBD1 - TGTGCCAGTAGTATTCTCTATACCCGGGACAGTCCACCCGAGCAGTACTTC CASSILYTRDSPPEQYF
TRBJ2-3 TRBV7-2 - few TGTGCCAGCAGCTTATCCTCGGGGAAAGATACGCAGTATTTT CASSLSSGKDTQYF
TRBJ2-7 TRBV2 - - TGTGCCGTAGAGAGCGTTTTTTCCTACGAGCAGTACTTC CAVESVFSYEQYF
TRBJ1-5 TRBV7-2 - - TGTGCCAGCAGCTTAACCCAAGCTCAGCCCCAGCATTTT CASSLTQAQPQHF
TRBJ2-5 TRBV7-9 TRBD2 few TGTGCCAGCAGAAAGCTTGGACTAGCGGGAGAGACCCAGTACTTC CASRKLGLAGETQYF
TRBJ2-1 TRBV4-2 - - TGTGCCAGCAGCCAAGATCAGGGCAGTTACAATGAGCAGTTCTTC CASSQDQGSYNEQFF
TRBJ1-6 TRBV5-5 - few TGTGCCAGCACCTCGGGGGGTGTCCTTATTAATTCACCCCTCCACTTT CASTSGGVLINSPLHF
TRBJ2-3 TRBV20-1 TRBD2 - TGCAGTGCTAGAGATTTGCGGGGGAGCACAGATACGCAGTATTTT CSARDLRGSTDTQYF
TRBJ2-1 TRBV7-3 TRBD2 many TGTGCCAGCAGCTTAGGACTAGCGGGAGGATGGGGCTCCTACAATGAGCAGTTCTTC CASSLGLAGGWGSYNEQFF
TRBJ2-1 TRBV12-3/TRBV12-4 TRBD2 - TGTGCCAGCAGTCCCGGACTAGGGTTTAGCAATGAGCAGTTCTTC CASSPGLGFSNEQFF
TRBJ2-2 TRBV15 - few TGTGCCACCAGCAGAGATGGGAGGGGGAAAAGCACCGGGGAGCTGTTTTTT CATSRDGRGKSTGELFF
TRBJ1-1 TRBV10-3 TRBD1 - TGTGCCACCGGGACAGAAGGATACACTGAAGCTTTCTTT CATGTEGYTEAFF
TRBJ1-2 TRBV20-1 TRBD1 - TGCAGTGCTAGCGTGACAGGGGGTAGCTATGGCTACACCTTC CSASVTGGSYGYTF
TRBJ1-3 TRBV6-1 - - TGTGCCAGCAGTCTGCTTAGCGACACCATATATTTT CASSLLSDTIYF
TRBJ2-7 TRBV7-9 - - TGTGCCAGCAGCCCCCGGCCATCCCGGGTTGAAGAGCAGTACTTC CASSPRPSRVEEQYF
TRBJ2-1 TRBV6-6 - - TGTGCCAGCACCATTGGGACCGTATCGAACAATGAGCAGTTCTTC CASTIGTVSNNEQFF
TRBJ2-1 TRBV6-1 - - TGTGCCAGCAGTGGGTGGGTGACCTCTACAATGAGGCAGTTCTTC CASSGWVTSTMRQFF
TRBJ1-2 TRBV19 - many TGTGCCAGTAGTTTTGAGGCAGAAAACTATGGCTACACCTTC CASSFEAENYGYTF
TRBJ1-1 TRBV11-1 - - TGTGCCAGCAGCTTCGGGCAGGGCTCGAACACTGAAGCTTTCTTT CASSFGQGSNTEAFF
TRBJ1-1 TRBV18 TRBD1 many TGTGCCAGCTCACCCGGACAGGGTTCGGCCACTGAAGCTTTCTTT CASSPGQGSATEAFF
TRBJ1-5 TRBV5-1 - - TGCGCCAGCAGCTTGGAGGGGCATTGGCCCCAGCATTTT CASSLEGHWPQHF
TRBJ2-7 TRBV30 - - TGTGCCTGGAGCAGGGGTTCCTACGAGCAGTACTTC CAWSRGSYEQYF
TRBJ2-5 TRBV5-1 TRBD1 - TGCGCCAGCAGCTCTTACCTCGGGACAGGAAAAGAGACCCAGTACTTC CASSSYLGTGKETQYF
TRBJ1-2 TRBV29-1 - once TGCAGCGTATGGGGATCTCGTGGCTACACCTTC CSVWGSRGYTF
TRBJ2-2 TRBV10-3 - - TGTGCCATCAGTGAGTCGGTCAGGGGAACCGGGGAGCTGTTTTTT CAISESVRGTGELFF
TRBJ2-7 TRBV28 TRBD1 - TGTGCCAGCAGTCCATCCTCAACGGGACAGGGTGACGAGCAGTACTTC CASSPSSTGQGDEQYF
TRBJ2-7 TRBV18 - few TGTGCCAGCTCGGCGGCAGGTTTCTACGAGCAGTACTTC CASSAAGFYEQYF
TRBJ2-7 TRBV7-2 - few TGTGCCAGCAGCTTAGAAGGGACGACGGCGTTCGAGCAGTACTTC CASSLEGTTAFEQYF
TRBJ1-2 TRBV7-9 - few TGTGCCAGCAGCCCCAGCCCCAGGGAAAGCTATGGCTACACCTTC CASSPSPRESYGYTF
TRBJ2-2 TRBV11-2 - - TGTGCCAGCAGCTTAGATCTGGCAGGGGAAGAGCACACCGGGGAGCTGTTTTTT CASSLDLAGEEHTGELFF
TRBJ1-5 TRBV10-3 - few TGTGCGACCTGGTCCTCCGCCTCCGATCAGCCCCAGCATTTT CATWSSASDQPQHF
TRBJ2-5 TRBV20-1 TRBD2 few TGCAGTGCTAGTGAGACTAGCGGGAGTGGAGAGACCCAGTACTTC CSASETSGSGETQYF
TRBJ1-1 TRBV6-2/TRBV6-3 TRBD1 - TGTGCCAGCAGTTACTCGGTCGGACAGGTGAACACTGAAGCTTTCTTT CASSYSVGQVNTEAFF
TRBJ2-3 TRBV15 TRBD1 - TGTGCCACCAGCAGAGTTGGACAGGGGTTGTTAGATACGCAGTATTTT CATSRVGQGLLDTQYF
TRBJ2-6 TRBV7-3 - few TGTGCCAGCACCAACGGGGTCCCTGGGGCCAACGTCCTGACTTTC CASTNGVPGANVLTF
TRBJ2-3 TRBV7-8 - few TGTGCCAGCAGCTTAGGAACAGAGGCCGATACGCAGTATTTT CASSLGTEADTQYF
TRBJ1-4 TRBV7-9 - - TGTGCCAGCAGCTCGGCGGGTGGGGAACTGTTTTTT CASSSAGGELFF
TRBJ1-5 TRBV6-5 TRBD1 few TGTGCCAGCGGACAGGGGATAAGCAATCAGCCCCAGCATTTT CASGQGISNQPQHF
TRBJ2-3 TRBV7-2 - - TGTGCCAGCGGGGCCTCTAGCACAGATACGCAGTATTTT CASGASSTDTQYF
TRBJ2-3 TRBV7-3 TRBD2 once TGTGCCAGCAGCCCCGCGGGGGAGGATACGCAGTATTTT CASSPAGEDTQYF
TRBJ2-7 TRBV28 TRBD2 - TGTGCCAGCAGTTCCGGGACTAGCGGGAGTCGCAACGAGCAGTACTTC CASSSGTSGSRNEQYF
TRBJ1-2 TRBV5-6 - - TGTGCCAGCAGCTTGACAGGGAGCCATGGCTACACCTTC CASSLTGSHGYTF
TRBJ1-2 TRBV19 - few TGTGCCAGTAGTATTCCCGGAAGAGACTATGGCTACACCTTC CASSIPGRDYGYTF
TRBJ2-3 TRBV4-2 TRBD2 many TGTGCCAGCAGCCAAGATGGAAGCGGGGGGTTCACAGATACGCAGTATTTT CASSQDGSGGFTDTQYF
TRBJ2-1 TRBV28 - - TGTGCCAGCAGTCTCCGACAGCATGAGCAGTTCTTC CASSLRQHEQFF
TRBJ1-1 TRBV28 - - TGTGCCAGCAGTTTACCCACGGCCCTCATGAACACTGAAGCTTTCTTT CASSLPTALMNTEAFF
TRBJ2-2 TRBV7-3 - - TGTGCCAGCAGCCGGACTATCACCGGGGAGCTGTTTTTT CASSRTITGELFF
TRBJ2-1 TRBV7-3 TRBD2 - TGTGCCAGCAGCTTAGCGGGAGGGAACAATGAGCAGTTCTTC CASSLAGGNNEQFF
TRBJ2-7 TRBV20-1 - - TGCAGTGCTAGAGAACTAGTCTCCTACGAGCAGTACTTC CSARELVSYEQYF
TRBJ2-7 TRBV27 TRBD2 - TGTGCCAGCAGTTCAGCGGGAGGGAGGGTCTACGAGCAGTACTTC CASSSAGGRVYEQYF
TRBJ1-3 TRBV7-2 - many TGTGCCAGCAGCTTAGGGACGCAATACGGCTCTGGAAACACCATATATTTT CASSLGTQYGSGNTIYF
TRBJ2-3 TRBV7-2 TRBD1 many TGTGCCAGCAGCGAGGGACAGGGAACAGATACGCAGTATTTT CASSEGQGTDTQYF